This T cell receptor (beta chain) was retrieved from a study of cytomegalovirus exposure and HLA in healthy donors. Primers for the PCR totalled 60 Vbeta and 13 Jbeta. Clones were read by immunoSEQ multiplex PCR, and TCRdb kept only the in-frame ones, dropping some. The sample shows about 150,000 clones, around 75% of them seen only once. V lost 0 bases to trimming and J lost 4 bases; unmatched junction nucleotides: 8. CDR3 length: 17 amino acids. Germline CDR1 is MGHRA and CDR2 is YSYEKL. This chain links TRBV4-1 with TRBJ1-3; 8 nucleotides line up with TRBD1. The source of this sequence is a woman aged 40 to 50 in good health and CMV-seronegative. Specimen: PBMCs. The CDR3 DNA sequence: TGCGCCAGCAGCCAAGATCTAGGCAGGGGGCGAGGAAACACCATATATTTT. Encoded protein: CASSQDLGRGRGNTIYF.